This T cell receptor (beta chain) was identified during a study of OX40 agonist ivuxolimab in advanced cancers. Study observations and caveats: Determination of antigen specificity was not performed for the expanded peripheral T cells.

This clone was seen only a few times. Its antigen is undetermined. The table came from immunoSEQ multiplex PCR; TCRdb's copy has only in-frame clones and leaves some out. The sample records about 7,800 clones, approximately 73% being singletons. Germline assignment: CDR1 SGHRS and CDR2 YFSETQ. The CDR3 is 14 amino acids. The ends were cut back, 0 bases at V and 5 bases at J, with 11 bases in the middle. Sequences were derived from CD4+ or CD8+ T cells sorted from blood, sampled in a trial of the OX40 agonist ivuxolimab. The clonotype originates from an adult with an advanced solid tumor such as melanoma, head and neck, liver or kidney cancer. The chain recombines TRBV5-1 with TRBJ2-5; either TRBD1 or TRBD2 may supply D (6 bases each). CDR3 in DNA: TGCGCCAGCAGCTTGGATGGGGGGCAGGAGACCCAGTACTTC. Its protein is CASSLDGGQETQYF.